One and the same sample provided the 16 T cell receptor beta chains below, sequenced in a study of T cell responses to AZD1222 COVID-19 vaccine. Here immunoSEQ multiplex PCR was the method, and the copy in TCRdb shows in-frame clones only, minus some. The sample consists of roughly 96,000 clones, 75% to 90% of them appearing once. The source was peripheral blood, collected on day 0 of AZD1222 vaccination. The receptors come from an adult in good health.

The chain combines TRBV27 with TRBJ2-1; D gene unclear. CDR1 MNHEY and CDR2 SMNVEV come from the germline V gene (reference sequence). There are 11 residues in the CDR3. V was shortened by 7 bases and J by 7 bases, with 8 bases between the two germline ends. CDR3 bases: TGTGCCAGCACCGGACGGAATGAGCAGTTCTTC. Its translation is CASTGRNEQFF.

The J gene is TRBJ2-1, the V gene TRBV3-1 (or the pseudogene TRBV3-2), with TRBD1 identical over 7 bases. The CDR3 length is 16 residues. CDR1 is LGHDT and CDR2 is YNNKEL in the germline V gene (reference sequence). Trimming took 3 bases from V and 2 from J; bases not matched to a gene: 7. The chain's CDR3 is CASSQYRGVAYNEQFF. For the CDR3, the DNA is TGTGCCAGCAGCCAGTACAGGGGAGTAGCCTACAATGAGCAGTTCTTC.

This chain connects TRBV19 to TRBJ2-2; 11 bases align to TRBD1. The CDR3 has 17 residues. The ends lost 5 bases at V and 1 base at J; junction bases unmatched: 6. Germline CDR1 and CDR2: LNHDA and SQIVND (reference sequence). The CDR3 spells CASSPRDRGRNTGELFF. CDR3 in DNA: TGTGCCAGTAGTCCCCGGGACAGGGGGAGGAACACCGGGGAGCTGTTTTTT.

V usage is TRBV19 and J usage is TRBJ2-2; TRBD2 aligns across 9 bases. Germline CDR1 is LNHDA and CDR2 is SQIVND (reference sequence). The CDR3 is made up of 18 amino acids. The J segment lost 0 bases and the V segment lost 4 bases, leaving 9 bases of the junction unmatched. For the CDR3, the DNA is TGTGCCAGTAGTACTCGCCCAACTAGCGGGCCGAACACCGGGGAGCTGTTTTTT. Its protein is CASSTRPTSGPNTGELFF.

The chain couples TRBV27 to TRBJ1-5; D might be TRBD1 (6 bases). Looked up from germline, CDR1 is MNHEY and CDR2 is SMNVEV (reference sequence). The CDR3 runs to 15 residues. The V end was cut by 6 bases, the J end by 7 bases, with 19 bases between. CDR3 nucleotides: TGTGCCAGCAGCCGTGTACAGGGTAGGCGGCAGCCCCAGCATTTT. It encodes CASSRVQGRRQPQHF.

This chain links TRBV11-2 with TRBJ2-1; 16 bases are shared with TRBD2. Trimming at V came to 6 bases and at J to 7 bases, leaving 0 bases not matched to a gene. Germline V CDR1 and CDR2: SGHAT, FQNNGV. The CDR3 spans 14 residues. The CDR3 protein is CASRGLAGGNEQFF. CDR3 sequence (DNA): TGTGCCAGCAGGGGACTAGCGGGAGGGAATGAGCAGTTCTTC.

V is TRBV24-1 and J is TRBJ2-7; 9 positions match TRBD1. The CDR3 is 16 amino acids. The J segment lost 0 bases and the V segment lost 2 bases, leaving 4 bases of the junction unmatched. Germline CDR1 reads KGHDR; CDR2 reads SFDVKD. CDR3 nucleotide sequence: TGTGCCACCAGTGATTCGGGACAGGGCGGCTCCTACGAGCAGTACTTC. Translating gives CATSDSGQGGSYEQYF.

The chain couples TRBV15 to TRBJ2-1; a possible D gene is TRBD2 (6 bases). Trimming removed 0 bases from V and 7 bases from J, with 13 bases in between. CDR1 is LNHNV and CDR2 is YYDKDF in the germline V gene (reference sequence). The CDR3 totals 15 residues. CDR3 in DNA: TGTGCCACCAGCAGAGATCGGGCGGGATTTAATGAGCAGTTCTTC. Protein sequence: CATSRDRAGFNEQFF.

The rearrangement joins TRBV21-1 to TRBJ1-5. TRBV21-1 is tagged as a pseudogene. The CDR3 extends over 15 amino acids. The CDR3 sequence is CASSARWRDGQPQHF. Written as DNA, the CDR3 is TGTGCCAGCAGCGCCCGCTGGAGGGACGGGCAGCCCCAGCATTTT.

The gene calls are TRBV27 and TRBJ1-4; maybe TRBD1 (6 bases). This CDR3 contains 14 residues. The V end lost 5 bases, the J end lost 6 bases, and 13 bases lay between the germline ends. CDR1 MNHEY and CDR2 SMNVEV come from the germline V gene (reference sequence). The CDR3 bases are TGTGCCAGCAGTCGCGACAGGTTGGATGAAAAACTGTTTTTT. Translated: CASSRDRLDEKLFF.

The CDR3 DNA reads TGCGCCAGCAGCCAGAGACAGGGGGAGCCCCAGCATTTT. Translated: CASSQRQGEPQHF. The V and J genes are TRBV4-3 and TRBJ1-5, with 9 bases identical to TRBD1. V shed 3 bases, J shed 8 bases, and the junction held 2 bases outside the gene matches. This CDR3 contains 13 residues. Germline V gives CDR1 LGHNA, CDR2 YSLEER.

The V and J genes are TRBV7-2 and TRBJ2-5; the match to TRBD2 covers 14 bases. V gave up 5 bases and J gave up 4 bases; unmatched junction bases: 6. The CDR3 length is 16 residues. Germline values: CDR1 SGHTA, CDR2 FQGNSA. This chain's CDR3 is CASSDRGLAGVETQYF. CDR3 in DNA: TGTGCCAGCAGCGACCGGGGACTAGCGGGAGTAGAGACCCAGTACTTC.

The rearrangement links TRBV28 to TRBJ1-1; D possibly corresponds to TRBD1 (6 bases). V was pared by 7 bases and J by 3 bases, with 15 bases between. This CDR3 is built from 14 residues. Germline V CDR1 and CDR2: MDHEN, SYDVKM. The CDR3 bases are TGTGCCAGCATCCCGCCGGGGGGCTACACTGAAGCTTTCTTT. Protein product: CASIPPGGYTEAFF. Together with reference TRBV28 and TRBJ1-1, the CDR3 gives the full variable domain: DVKVTQSSRYLVKRTGEKVFLECVQDMDHENMFWYRQDPGLGLRLIYFSYDVKMKEKGDIPEGYSVSREKKERFSLILESASTNQTSMYLCASIPPGGYTEAFFGQGTRLTVV.

V gene TRBV5-8 combines with J gene TRBJ2-7, with TRBD1 matching over 10 bases. CDR1 is SGHTS and CDR2 is YDEGEE in the germline V gene. The trim removed 0 bases at V and 6 bases at J, leaving 6 bases unmatched. The CDR3 length is 15 residues. CDR3 amino acids: CASSLAGTGASEQYF. The CDR3 nucleotides read TGTGCCAGCAGCTTGGCCGGGACAGGGGCATCCGAGCAGTACTTC.

J is TRBJ2-7 and V is TRBV19, with 12 bases fitting TRBD2. This CDR3 comprises 17 residues. Germline assignment: CDR1 LNHDA and CDR2 SQIVND (reference sequence). The V segment lost 5 bases and the J segment 6 bases; nucleotides outside the gene matches: 14. CDR3 DNA sequence: TGTGCCAGTAGTTCCCGGACTAGCGGGAATCAGGTCCTCGAGCAGTACTTC. The encoded protein is CASSSRTSGNQVLEQYF.

The chain carries TRBV5-1 and TRBJ1-4, with D possibly being TRBD1 (5 bases). Per the germline V gene, CDR1 is SGHRS and CDR2 is YFSETQ. The CDR3 contains 15 residues. With 4 bases removed from V and 8 bases from J, the gap between germline ends came to 18 bases. CDR3 DNA: TGCGCCAGCAGCCCCCGGGACGGGGCGCGGGAAAAACTGTTTTTT. Its protein product is CASSPRDGAREKLFF.